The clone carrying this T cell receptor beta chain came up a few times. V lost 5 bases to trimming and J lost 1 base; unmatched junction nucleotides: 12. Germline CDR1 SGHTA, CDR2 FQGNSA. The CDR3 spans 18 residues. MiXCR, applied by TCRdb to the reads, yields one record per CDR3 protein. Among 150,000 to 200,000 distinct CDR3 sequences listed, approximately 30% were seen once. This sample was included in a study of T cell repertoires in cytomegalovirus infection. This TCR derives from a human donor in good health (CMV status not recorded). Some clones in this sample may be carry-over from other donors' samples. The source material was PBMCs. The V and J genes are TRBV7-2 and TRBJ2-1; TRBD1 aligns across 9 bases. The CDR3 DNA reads TGTGCCAGCAGCCCCGGGACAGGGAGTTTGAGGTCCTACAATGAGCAGTTCTTC. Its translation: CASSPGTGSLRSYNEQFF.